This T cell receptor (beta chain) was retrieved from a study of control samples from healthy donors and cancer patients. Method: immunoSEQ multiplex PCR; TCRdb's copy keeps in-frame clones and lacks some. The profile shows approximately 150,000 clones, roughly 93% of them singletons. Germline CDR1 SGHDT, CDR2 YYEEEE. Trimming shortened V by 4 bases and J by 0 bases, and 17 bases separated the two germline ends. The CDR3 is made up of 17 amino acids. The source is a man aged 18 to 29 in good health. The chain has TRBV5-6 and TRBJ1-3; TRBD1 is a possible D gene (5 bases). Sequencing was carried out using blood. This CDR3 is CASSPMGWGNSGNTIYF. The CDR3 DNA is TGTGCCAGCAGCCCCATGGGCTGGGGGAACTCTGGAAACACCATATATTTT.